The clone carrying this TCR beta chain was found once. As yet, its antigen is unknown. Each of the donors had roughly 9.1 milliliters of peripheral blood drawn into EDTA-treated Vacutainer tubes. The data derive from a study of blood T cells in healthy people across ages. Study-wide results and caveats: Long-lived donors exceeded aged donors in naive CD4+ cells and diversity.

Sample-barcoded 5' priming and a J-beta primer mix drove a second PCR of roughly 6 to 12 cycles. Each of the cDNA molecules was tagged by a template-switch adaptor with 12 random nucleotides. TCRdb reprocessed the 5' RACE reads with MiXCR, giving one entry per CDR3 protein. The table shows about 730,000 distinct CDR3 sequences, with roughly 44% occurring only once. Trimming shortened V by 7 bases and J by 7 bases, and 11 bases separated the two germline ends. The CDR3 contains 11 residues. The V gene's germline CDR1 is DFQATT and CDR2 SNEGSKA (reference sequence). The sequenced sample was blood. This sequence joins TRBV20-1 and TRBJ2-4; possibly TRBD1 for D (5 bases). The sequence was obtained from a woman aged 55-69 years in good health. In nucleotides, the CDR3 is TGCAGTGGGTCAGGGAAGAACATTCAGTACTTC. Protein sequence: CSGSGKNIQYF.